This TCR beta chain stems from a study of T-cell reconstitution after alpha-beta-depleted transplantation in children. Construction of the TCRbeta library involved unique molecular identifiers. TCRdb reprocessed the PCR reads with MiXCR, giving one entry per CDR3 protein. In the table there are around 300,000 distinct CDR3 sequences, under 14% of which are singletons. This CDR3 has 12 amino acids. V lost 8 bases, J lost 4 bases, and 11 bases lay in between. At least ten counts were recorded for this clonotype. The clonotype comes from a male patient between 2 and 15 years old who had a stem cell transplant for chronic granulomatous disease, so the T cells may come from the graft donor. The sample in question was peripheral blood, obtained 180 days after TCRalphabeta/CD19-depleted stem cell transplant. This chain uses TRBV12-3 or TRBV12-4 with TRBJ1-2; no firm D call. For the CDR3, the DNA is TGTGCCAGCCCGGAGGGTAGCTATGGCTACACCTTC. Translation: CASPEGSYGYTF.